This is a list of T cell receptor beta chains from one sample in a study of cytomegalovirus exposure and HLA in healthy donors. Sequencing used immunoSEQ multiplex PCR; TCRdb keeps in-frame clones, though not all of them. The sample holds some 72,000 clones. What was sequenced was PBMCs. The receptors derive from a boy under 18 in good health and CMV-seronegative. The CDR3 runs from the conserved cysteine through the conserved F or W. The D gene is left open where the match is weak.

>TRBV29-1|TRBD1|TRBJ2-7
TGCAGCGTTGCTGGGACAGATCCCTACGAGCAGTACTTC
CSVAGTDPYEQYF
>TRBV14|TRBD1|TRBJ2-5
TGTGCCAGCAGCCACAGGACAGGGGGAACTGAGACCCAGTACTTC
CASSHRTGGTETQYF
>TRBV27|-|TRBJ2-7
TGTGCCAGCAGCCTAAAAGGGCAGGGTGTTTCCTACGAGCAGTACTTC
CASSLKGQGVSYEQYF
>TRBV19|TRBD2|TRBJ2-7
TGTGCCAGTAGTCCGTTAGCGGGAAAGGGCGAGCAGTACTTC
CASSPLAGKGEQYF
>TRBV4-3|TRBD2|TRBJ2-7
TGCGCCAGCAGCCAGGGAACTAGCGGCTACGAGCAGTACTTC
CASSQGTSGYEQYF
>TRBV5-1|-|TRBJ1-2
TGCGCCAGCAGCTCTACCTCCGTATCCGGCTACACCTTC
CASSSTSVSGYTF
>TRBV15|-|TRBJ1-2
TGTGCCACCGCCAGGGATCCTAACTATGGCTACACCTTC
CATARDPNYGYTF
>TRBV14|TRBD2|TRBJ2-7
TGTGCCAGCAGCCAAGAAAGTAGGACTAGCGGGAGCGAGCAGTACTTC
CASSQESRTSGSEQYF
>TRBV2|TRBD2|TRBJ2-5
TGTGCCAGCAGTGGACTAGCGGAGAACCAGTACTTC
CASSGLAENQYF
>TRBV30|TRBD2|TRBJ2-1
TGTGCCTGGACGGGACGGGATGGGGCGGGGGATTACAATGAGCAGTTCTTC
CAWTGRDGAGDYNEQFF
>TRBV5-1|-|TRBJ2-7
TGCGCCAGCAGCTTGGCGTTACAGGTTAGCACTCCCTCCTCCGAGCAGTACTTC
CASSLALQVSTPSSEQYF
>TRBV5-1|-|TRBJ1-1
TGCGCCAGCAGTTTATCTCACGGGAGGACTGAAGCTTTCTTT
CASSLSHGRTEAFF
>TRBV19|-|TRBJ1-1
TGTGCCAGTGCCCGTAACAGTAACACTGAAGCTTTCTTT
CASARNSNTEAFF
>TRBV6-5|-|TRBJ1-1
TGTGCCAGCAGTCCCTCTCAGTGGAACACTGAAGCTTTCTTT
CASSPSQWNTEAFF
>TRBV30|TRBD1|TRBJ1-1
TGTGCCTGGGACCCCGGACAGGGGGACACTGAAGCTTTCTTT
CAWDPGQGDTEAFF
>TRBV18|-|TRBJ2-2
TGTGCCAGCTCACCCCTGACAGCGAACACCGGGGAGCTGTTTTTT
CASSPLTANTGELFF
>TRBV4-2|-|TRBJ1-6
TGTGCCAGCAGCCAAGGGGGGGGTTCCTATAATTCACCCCTCCACTTT
CASSQGGGSYNSPLHF
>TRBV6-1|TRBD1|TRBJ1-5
TGTGCCAGCGATGAGACAGGGGCTAGTCAGCCCCAGCATTTT
CASDETGASQPQHF
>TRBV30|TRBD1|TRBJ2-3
TGTGCCTTGGGACAGGGAGCAACAGATACGCAGTATTTT
CALGQGATDTQYF
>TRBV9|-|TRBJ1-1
TGTGCCAGCAGCGTAGATAGTGGCACTGAAGCTTTCTTT
CASSVDSGTEAFF
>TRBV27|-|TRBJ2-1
TGTGCCAGCAGTCCAACAGGGTTCGGGGAGCAGTTCTTC
CASSPTGFGEQFF
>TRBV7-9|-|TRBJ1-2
TGTGCCAGCAGTTTGGTGGAGGTCCCGCTCCCAAGATATGGCTACACCTTC
CASSLVEVPLPRYGYTF
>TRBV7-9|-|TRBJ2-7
TGTGCCAGCAGAACGACCAGGGGCCTTGAGTACGAGCAGTACTTC
CASRTTRGLEYEQYF
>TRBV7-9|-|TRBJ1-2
TGTGCCAGCAGCTCGAAGGGAGGGGCAGATGGCTACACCTTC
CASSSKGGADGYTF
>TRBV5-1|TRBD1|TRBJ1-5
TGCGCCAGCAGCTCCGGGACAGGGGGCAATCAGCCCCAGCATTTT
CASSSGTGGNQPQHF
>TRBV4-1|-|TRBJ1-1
TGCGCCAGCAGCCACCCATTGCAGTCCCCTGAAGCTTTCTTT
CASSHPLQSPEAFF